This T cell receptor beta chain was obtained from a study of blood T cell repertoires in COVID-19. Repertoires were generated with immunoSEQ multiplex PCR, while TCRdb's copy carries only in-frame clones and drops some. The sample comprises 90,000 to 120,000 clones, roughly 72% of which are singletons, and about 5.9% rests with the top ten. The clonotype originates from a man older than 75 with acute or convalescent COVID-19. Sequencing input: peripheral blood.

The DNA of the CDR3 is TGCGCCAGCAGCTTAGGGGACAGGGCCTATAATTCACCCCTCCACTTT. Its protein product is CASSLGDRAYNSPLHF. This chain connects TRBV5-1 to TRBJ1-6, with 9 nucleotides matching TRBD1. The CDR3 runs 16 residues. CDR1 and CDR2 (germline): SGHRS, YFSETQ. The V gene end was trimmed by 2 bases and the J gene end by 2 bases; junction bases not matched to a gene: 2.